These 5 T cell receptor beta chains were sequenced from one sample in a study of OX40 agonist ivuxolimab in advanced cancers. TCRdb's copy holds only in-frame clones and misses some; the assay was immunoSEQ multiplex PCR. The data hold 60,000 or so clones, with approximately 87% observed a single time. The specimen was CD4+ or CD8+ T cells sorted from blood, collected in a trial of the OX40 agonist ivuxolimab. The receptor set was obtained from an adult with an advanced solid tumor such as melanoma, head and neck, liver or kidney cancer.

This chain joins TRBV6-1 and TRBJ2-5, with 9 bases lining up with TRBD1. The CDR3 has 15 amino acids. The V gene end was trimmed by 6 bases and the J gene end by 3 bases; junction bases not matched to a gene: 8. Germline values: CDR1 MNHNS, CDR2 SASEGT. CDR3 DNA sequence: TGTGCCAGCAGCGCCACAGGGGGCATGGAAGAGACCCAGTACTTC. Its protein product is CASSATGGMEETQYF.

In DNA form, the CDR3 reads TGTGCCAGCAGCTTATCCGGGGGCGATGGCTACACCTTC. Translation: CASSLSGGDGYTF. The rearrangement links TRBV11-3 to TRBJ1-2; tentative D call: TRBD1 (6 bases). V was cut by 2 bases and J by 6 bases, with 10 bases left in between. There are 13 residues in the CDR3. CDR1 and CDR2 from the germline V gene are SGHNT and YENEEA.

This chain's CDR3 is CASSPGGFDYGYTF. CDR3 DNA: TGCGCCAGCAGCCCTGGGGGGTTTGACTATGGCTACACCTTC. The chain employs TRBV5-1 and TRBJ1-2, with D possibly matching TRBD1 (5 bases). V gave up 4 bases and J gave up 3 bases, with 13 bases separating them. The CDR3 runs to 14 residues. CDR1 and CDR2 (germline): SGHRS, YFSETQ.

The J gene is TRBJ2-5, the V gene TRBV19; possibly TRBD2 for D (6 bases). Trimming took 9 bases from V and 14 from J, leaving 28 bases between them. CDR1 and CDR2 from the germline V gene are LNHDA and SQIVND (reference sequence). The CDR3 is 14 amino acids. This CDR3 reads CASHRETENPFHYF. CDR3 coding DNA: TGTGCCAGCCACCGGGAGACAGAAAACCCCTTCCATTACTTC.

The V call is TRBV7-8, the J call TRBJ2-2, with a tentative D call TRBD1 (7 bases). This CDR3 region has 18 residues. Germline-derived CDR1 and CDR2 are SGHVS and FQNEAQ. V was clipped by 1 base and J by 4 bases, with 19 bases between them. The CDR3 coding sequence is TGTGCCAGCAGCTTAGTCCAGGGGGGAGCCGTTAGCACCGGGGAGCTGTTTTTT. Protein: CASSLVQGGAVSTGELFF. The full variable domain, with the rest looked up from reference TRBV7-8 and TRBJ2-2, is GAGVSQSPRYKVAKRGQDVALRCDPISGHVSLFWYQQALGQGPEFLTYFQNEAQLDKSGLPSDRFFAERPEGSVSTLKIQRTQQEDSAVYLCASSLVQGGAVSTGELFFGEGSRLTVL.